The 26 T cell receptor beta chains given below trace back to one sample, sequenced in a study of cytomegalovirus exposure and HLA in healthy donors. Measured with immunoSEQ multiplex PCR; TCRdb has only the in-frame clones, and not every one. The sample comprises fewer than 300,000 clones, 88% of which are singletons, and approximately 0.88% rests with the top ten. Source material: PBMCs. The receptor source for this set is a woman aged 18-29 years in good health and CMV-seronegative.

The chain joins TRBV14 to TRBJ1-5; D is unresolved. Trimming removed 1 base from V and 6 bases from J, with 7 bases in between. The length of the CDR3 is 13 residues. CDR1 SGHDN and CDR2 FVKESK come from the germline V gene. Here the CDR3 reads CASSQGGSQPQHF. CDR3 sequence (DNA): TGTGCCAGCAGCCAAGGAGGGAGTCAGCCCCAGCATTTT.

The chain is built from TRBV2 and TRBJ1-1, with D uncertain. Trimming took off 8 bases at V and 8 bases at J, with 18 bases between the two ends. The CDR3 loop spans 13 amino acids. Germline V gives CDR1 SNHLY, CDR2 FYNNEI. The CDR3 coding sequence is TGTGCCAGCGCCCTGGAGAGGGAGGCCGAAGCTTTCTTT. Translating it yields CASALEREAEAFF.

This clone was recorded once. The chain has TRBV13 and TRBJ2-1; D not certain. This CDR3 contains 11 residues. CDR1 is PRHDT and CDR2 is FYEKMQ in the germline V gene (reference sequence). V was pared by 5 bases and J by 7 bases, with 6 bases between. This CDR3 reads CASSLTNEQFF. Here the CDR3 DNA reads TGTGCCAGCAGCCTTACTAATGAGCAGTTCTTC.

This rearrangement joins TRBV30 to TRBJ2-4; D possibly corresponds to TRBD1 (6 bases). The germline V gene has CDR1 GTSNPN and CDR2 SVGIG (reference sequence). V lost 5 bases to trimming and J lost 0 bases, with 14 bases between them. CDR3 length: 15 residues. CDR3 nucleotide sequence: TGTGCCTGGCGCAGCGGACAGATAGCCAAAAACATTCAGTACTTC. Translating gives CAWRSGQIAKNIQYF.

The rearrangement joins TRBV10-1 to TRBJ2-3; tentative D call: TRBD2 (6 bases). The CDR3 runs to 17 residues. The ends were cut back, 0 bases at V and 6 bases at J, with 19 bases in the middle. Germline V gene sequence: CDR1 WNHNN, CDR2 SYGVQD (reference sequence). The CDR3, as DNA: TGCGCCAGCAGTGAGTCGATTTCGGCGGGATCGTTCGATACGCAGTATTTT. Translation: CASSESISAGSFDTQYF.

This rearrangement joins TRBV6-6 to TRBJ2-3, with TRBD2 matching 8 bases. CDR1 is MNHNY, CDR2 SVGAGI, per germline (reference sequence). Losses at the gene ends were 6 bases for V and 3 bases for J; bases not matched to a gene: 5. This CDR3 region has 14 residues. For the CDR3, the DNA is TGTGCCAGCAGCCCGGGACTAGTAACAGATACGCAGTATTTT. Translated, it gives CASSPGLVTDTQYF.

This clone was found once. The chain joins TRBV7-2 to TRBJ2-1; the match to TRBD2 covers 13 bases. J lost 15 bases, V lost 2 bases, and 10 bases had no gene match. Germline loops: CDR1 SGHTA, CDR2 FQGNSA. The CDR3 consists of 15 residues. In nucleotides, the CDR3 is TGTGCCAGCAGCTTAAGGGGCCCGGGACTAGCGGGAATGTTCTTC. This codes for CASSLRGPGLAGMFF.

The gene calls are TRBV27 and TRBJ1-1; tentative D call: TRBD1 (5 bases). CDR1 MNHEY and CDR2 SMNVEV come from the germline V gene (reference sequence). This CDR3 has 11 residues. V lost 8 bases and J 8 bases, leaving 12 bases between the germline ends. CDR3 bases: TGTGCCAGCGTGAAGTGGGGCGAAGCTTTCTTT. As protein: CASVKWGEAFF.

The chain is built from TRBV9 and TRBJ2-1; D might be TRBD1 (5 bases). From germline, CDR1 is SGDLS and CDR2 YYNGEE. The CDR3 runs 16 residues. V was clipped by 0 bases and J by 7 bases, with 17 bases between them. Here the CDR3 reads CASSVADTPGQNEQFF. CDR3 in DNA: TGTGCCAGCAGCGTAGCGGACACCCCCGGGCAAAATGAGCAGTTCTTC.

V gene TRBV28 combines with J gene TRBJ1-5, with D maybe TRBD1 (6 bases). Germline V gene data show CDR1 as MDHEN and CDR2 as SYDVKM. V was clipped by 4 bases and J by 6 bases, with 16 bases between them. This CDR3 region has 15 residues. The CDR3 nucleotides read TGTGCCAGCAGTTCCCGTTCAGGGGTCGGTCAGCCCCAGCATTTT. Protein sequence: CASSSRSGVGQPQHF.

J is TRBJ2-3 and V is TRBV7-2; D not certain. V lost 3 bases and J lost 2, with 9 bases in between. The CDR3 length is 14 residues. CDR1 and CDR2 from the germline V gene are SGHTA and FQGNSA. CDR3 sequence (DNA): TGTGCCAGCAGCTTGACTCTATACACAGATACGCAGTATTTT. Translated: CASSLTLYTDTQYF.

The rearrangement links TRBV28 to TRBJ2-7; D not certain. The V gene's germline CDR1 is MDHEN and CDR2 SYDVKM. The CDR3 has 12 amino acids. V lost 10 bases and J lost 2, with 12 bases in between. The CDR3 spells CATYSQTYEQYF. The CDR3 nucleotides are TGTGCCACCTATTCCCAAACCTACGAGCAGTACTTC.

The V call is TRBV7-9, the J call TRBJ2-7; 9 positions agree with TRBD2. After removal of 5 bases from V and 9 bases from J, the junction contained 14 bases not matched to a gene. CDR3 length: 15 residues. Germline CDR1 is SEHNR and CDR2 is FQNEAQ (reference sequence). This chain's CDR3 is CASSPRVAGELGQYF. CDR3 DNA: TGTGCCAGCAGCCCCCGCGTAGCGGGAGAATTAGGGCAGTACTTC.

With respect to this clone: The junction departs from germline at one end; a sequencing error may be responsible. This sequence joins TRBV7-8 and TRBJ1-1; 10 bases line up with TRBD1. Germline V gene lookup returns CDR1 SGHVS and CDR2 FQNEAQ. This CDR3 has 14 amino acids. The CDR3 is CASSWEDRGWRVIF. Here the CDR3 DNA reads TGTGCCAGCAGCTGGGAGGACAGGGGGTGGCGGGTGATCTTT.

This chain uses TRBV2 with TRBJ2-7; possibly TRBD2 for D (6 bases). This CDR3 is 15 amino acids long. The germline V gene encodes CDR1 SNHLY and CDR2 FYNNEI. Between the trimmed V and J ends, which lost 3 bases and 6 bases, there was a span of 18 bases. The chain's CDR3 is CASSESTSLYPEQYF. As DNA, the CDR3 is TGTGCCAGCAGTGAGTCGACTAGTTTGTACCCCGAGCAGTACTTC.

This chain uses TRBV6-1 with TRBJ1-5; 7 nucleotides line up with TRBD1. Losses at the gene ends were 6 bases for V and 5 bases for J; bases not matched to a gene: 7. The CDR3 length is 14 residues. Germline values: CDR1 MNHNS, CDR2 SASEGT. CDR3 sequence reads: CASSARQGDQPQHF. For the CDR3, the DNA is TGTGCCAGCAGCGCCCGACAGGGTGATCAGCCCCAGCATTTT.

J is TRBJ1-2 and V is TRBV10-3; 7 bases map to TRBD1. Germline loops: CDR1 ENHRY, CDR2 SYGVKD. The CDR3 runs 16 residues. The J segment lost 7 bases and the V segment lost 0 bases, leaving 11 bases of the junction unmatched. As DNA, the CDR3 is TGTGCCATCAGTGAGTCACAGGGGCGGCTCATTGGTGGCTACACCTTC. This translates into CAISESQGRLIGGYTF.

The chain uses TRBV6-6 and TRBJ1-4, with a possible D match to TRBD1 (6 bases). The CDR3 consists of 15 residues. The V and J ends lost 9 bases and 2 bases respectively, with 16 bases between them. Germline-derived CDR1 and CDR2 are MNHNY and SVGAGI (reference sequence). This chain's CDR3 is CASSRGIRTNEKLFF. The CDR3 bases are TGTGCCAGTAGCAGGGGAATTAGGACTAATGAAAAACTGTTTTTT.

This chain links TRBV5-1 with TRBJ1-1; D is perhaps TRBD1 (6 bases). Germline V CDR1 and CDR2: SGHRS, YFSETQ. The CDR3 sequence is 17 residues long. Trimming removed 4 bases at V and 7 bases at J, with 26 bases between. The CDR3 DNA reads as TGCGCCAGCAGCAGAGGGGGGGGATTCACCCCTGAGGGTGAAGCTTTCTTT. It codes for CASSRGGGFTPEGEAFF. Filled out from reference TRBV5-1 and TRBJ1-1, the complete variable domain reads KAGVTQTPRYLIKTRGQQVTLSCSPISGHRSVSWYQQTPGQGLQFLFEYFSETQRNKGNFPGRFSGRQFSNSRSEMNVSTLELGDSALYLCASSRGGGFTPEGEAFFGQGTRLTVV.

There are a few counts of this clone. V and J are TRBV30 and TRBJ1-2; D not resolved. CDR1 is GTSNPN, CDR2 SVGIG, per germline (reference sequence). CDR3 length equals 11 residues. With 0 bases removed from V and 8 bases from J, the gap between germline ends came to 7 bases. As DNA, the CDR3 is TGTGCCTGGAGTGTATTGAGCGGCTACACCTTC. Amino acid sequence: CAWSVLSGYTF.

CDR3: CASSLSGGTEAFF. In DNA form, the CDR3 reads TGCGCCAGCAGTCTCTCAGGGGGCACTGAAGCTTTCTTT. V gene TRBV10-2 combines with J gene TRBJ1-1; 7 bases match TRBD1. The CDR3 runs to 13 residues. J gave up 4 bases and V 5 bases, and 4 bases lay outside the gene matches. CDR1 is WSHSY, CDR2 SAAADI, per germline.

This clone showed up just once. This sequence joins TRBV5-1 and TRBJ2-7; 7 nucleotides agree with TRBD1. The junction had 7 bases not matched to a gene; V was cut back by 1 base and J by 3 bases. This CDR3 contains 15 residues. Germline V gene lookup returns CDR1 SGHRS and CDR2 YFSETQ. CDR3 DNA: TGCGCCAGCAGCTTGCAAGGGACAGTGAGCTACGAGCAGTACTTC. Translating gives CASSLQGTVSYEQYF.

The chain joins TRBV7-9 to TRBJ2-1, with TRBD2 matching 16 bases. CDR1 and CDR2 (germline): SEHNR, FQNEAQ (reference sequence). V lost 5 bases to trimming and J lost 2 bases; unmatched junction nucleotides: 9. The CDR3 loop spans 19 amino acids. The CDR3 sequence: CASSPRGTSGRDAYNEQFF. Here the CDR3 DNA reads TGTGCCAGCAGCCCCCGCGGGACTAGCGGGAGGGATGCCTACAATGAGCAGTTCTTC.

This sequence joins TRBV30 and TRBJ2-1; D is unresolved. This CDR3 is 15 amino acids long. The V end was cut by 5 bases, the J end by 3 bases, with 17 bases between. Germline V gives CDR1 GTSNPN, CDR2 SVGIG (reference sequence). Here the CDR3 reads CAWATDDIGYNEQFF. CDR3 sequence (DNA): TGTGCCTGGGCTACGGATGACATCGGCTACAATGAGCAGTTCTTC.

This clone was found once. V gene TRBV27 combines with J gene TRBJ1-1; unclear D gene. The germline gives CDR1 MNHEY, CDR2 SMNVEV (reference sequence). The CDR3 runs to 13 residues. V shed 5 bases and J shed 1 base, with 8 bases lying between them. The CDR3 here is CASSPLSNTEAFF. CDR3 DNA: TGTGCCAGCAGTCCACTTTCGAACACTGAAGCTTTCTTT.

The chain combines TRBV7-6 with TRBJ1-1; D possibly corresponds to TRBD1 (5 bases). The CDR3 runs 15 residues. The V end lost 1 base, the J end lost 4 bases, and 13 bases lay between the germline ends. In germline, CDR1 is SGHVS, CDR2 FNYEAQ. CDR3 in amino acids: CASSLGVGAITEAFF. CDR3 bases: TGTGCCAGCAGCTTAGGTGTAGGGGCGATCACTGAAGCTTTCTTT.